Listed here are 10 T cell receptor beta chains from one sample, sequenced in a study of blood T cells in healthy people across ages. Using a J-beta primer mix together with a sample-barcoded 5' primer, a second PCR was run for roughly 7 to 12 cycles. TCRdb re-called the 5' RACE reads through MiXCR, storing one row per CDR3 protein. The table records over a million distinct CDR3 sequences, 40% to 45% of them present only once. Sequencing was done on a sample of blood. These receptors originate from a woman aged 18-29 years in good health.

The gene calls are TRBV7-8 and TRBJ1-5, with unresolved D. The CDR3 extends over 16 amino acids. Germline V gives CDR1 SGHVS, CDR2 FQNEAQ. Trimming left V 5 bases short and J 2 bases short, with 16 bases between. For the CDR3, the DNA is TGTGCCAGCAGCCCTGACCCGGGGAAACGCAATCAGCCCCAGCATTTT. Protein product: CASSPDPGKRNQPQHF. The entire variable domain, with the rest obtained from reference TRBV7-8 and TRBJ1-5, is as follows: GAGVSQSPRYKVAKRGQDVALRCDPISGHVSLFWYQQALGQGPEFLTYFQNEAQLDKSGLPSDRFFAERPEGSVSTLKIQRTQQEDSAVYLCASSPDPGKRNQPQHFGDGTRLSIL.

J is TRBJ2-3 and V is TRBV7-2; D may correspond to TRBD1 or TRBD2 (5 bases each). The CDR3 contains 19 residues. The germline V gene has CDR1 SGHTA and CDR2 FQGNSA. V was trimmed by 1 base and J by 2 bases, leaving 22 bases between them. The CDR3 nucleotides are TGTGCCAGCAGCTTAGTTCCGACCGGGGCCGATGGGACCACAGATACGCAGTATTTT. As protein: CASSLVPTGADGTTDTQYF.

This clonotype was seen more than once but under ten times. The J gene is TRBJ1-2, the V gene TRBV7-9, with D tentatively TRBD1 (5 bases). Germline lookup yields CDR1 SEHNR and CDR2 FQNEAQ (reference sequence). Deletions cut 1 base from V and 7 bases from J, with 13 bases between. The CDR3 loop spans 14 amino acids. Written as DNA, the CDR3 is TGTGCCAGCAGCTTAGGTCAGGGTGATGGTGGCTACACCTTC. It encodes CASSLGQGDGGYTF. Combining the CDR3 with reference TRBV7-9 and TRBJ1-2 gives the whole variable domain DTGVSQNPRHKITKRGQNVTFRCDPISEHNRLYWYRQTLGQGPEFLTYFQNEAQLEKSRLLSDRFSAERPKGSFSTLEIQRTEQGDSAMYLCASSLGQGDGGYTFGSGTRLTVV.

The V gene is TRBV20-1, the J gene TRBJ2-3; the match to TRBD2 covers 8 bases. Germline lookup yields CDR1 DFQATT and CDR2 SNEGSKA (reference sequence). The CDR3 runs 16 residues. V gave up 2 bases and J gave up 5 bases; unmatched junction bases: 12. CDR3 protein: CSARNLPVLAGDTQYF. The CDR3 DNA reads as TGCAGTGCTAGAAACCTTCCAGTCCTAGCGGGAGATACGCAGTATTTT.

The chain recombines TRBV7-2 with TRBJ2-3; 7 nucleotides match TRBD1. The CDR3 extends over 16 amino acids. V lost 1 base to trimming and J lost 0 bases; unmatched junction nucleotides: 4. The germline CDR1 and CDR2 sequences are SGHTA and FQGNSA. This CDR3 is CASSLVEGGSTDTQYF. CDR3 nucleotides: TGTGCCAGCAGCTTAGTCGAAGGGGGCAGCACAGATACGCAGTATTTT.

V and J are TRBV19 and TRBJ2-4; D possibly corresponds to TRBD1 (6 bases). Trimming removed 4 bases at V and 3 bases at J, with 13 bases between. This CDR3 contains 15 residues. In germline, CDR1 is LNHDA, CDR2 SQIVND (reference sequence). The CDR3: CASSTGQLRKNIQYF. The CDR3 DNA reads as TGTGCCAGTAGTACTGGACAGCTCCGCAAAAACATTCAGTACTTC.

This clonotype was picked up many times. The chain links TRBV5-6 to TRBJ1-4; D is unresolved. Germline V gene data show CDR1 as SGHDT and CDR2 as YYEEEE. V lost 0 bases to trimming and J lost 14 bases, with 11 bases between them. The CDR3 spans 12 residues. The CDR3 DNA reads TGTGCCAGCAGCTTGGATGGAGAACTGCTGTTTTTT. Its protein product is CASSLDGELLFF.

The chain is built from TRBV6-6 and TRBJ2-7; possibly TRBD2 for D (5 bases). The CDR3 is 13 residues long. Trimming took 2 bases from V and 11 from J, leaving 16 bases between them. The germline V gene has CDR1 MNHNY and CDR2 SVGAGI (reference sequence). The CDR3 reads CASSYEEARGEYF. Written as DNA, the CDR3 is TGTGCCAGCAGTTACGAGGAGGCCCGTGGGGAGTACTTC.

This clonotype appeared a few times. J is TRBJ2-1 and V is TRBV20-1, with TRBD2 identical over 12 bases. The germline CDR1 and CDR2 sequences are DFQATT and SNEGSKA (reference sequence). The CDR3 runs 13 residues. The CDR3 DNA reads TGCAGCACGACTAGCGGGAGATACAATGAGCAGTTCTTC. Amino acids: CSTTSGRYNEQFF.

This chain connects TRBV2 to TRBJ2-2, with 8 bases matching TRBD2. CDR3 length equals 14 residues. In germline, CDR1 is SNHLY, CDR2 FYNNEI. J lost 6 bases, V lost 8 bases, and 8 bases had no gene match. The DNA for the CDR3 is TGTGCCAGCGGACGGTTAGCGGGACCCGGGGAGCTGTTTTTT. Translating gives CASGRLAGPGELFF.